The T cell receptor (beta chain) under discussion was sequenced for a study of cytomegalovirus exposure and HLA in healthy donors. The CDR3 spans 12 residues. CDR1 is SGHDT, CDR2 YYEEEE, per germline. Trimming shortened V by 2 bases and J by 7 bases, and 4 bases separated the two germline ends. Study conclusions and caveats: For most TCR beta V segments, an earlier analysis put the productive rate at about 87% or about 30% of the time.

A remark on this clone: No antigen is known for it.

The PCR had 60 Vbeta and 13 Jbeta primers. Using immunoSEQ multiplex PCR, the repertoire was profiled, and TCRdb retains in-frame clones only, with some absent. The profile shows some 150,000 clones, around 80% of them singletons. Input material: PBMCs. The source of this sequence is a man aged 18 to 30 in good health and CMV-seropositive. The V gene is TRBV5-6, the J gene TRBJ1-6; D ambiguous. CDR3 DNA: TGTGCCAGCAGCTTACTCAATTCACCCCTCCACTTT. This sequence encodes CASSLLNSPLHF.